This TCR beta chain was documented in a study of blood T cells in healthy people across ages. Next came a second PCR, run for about 6 to 11 cycles, which used a sample-barcoded 5' primer along with a J-beta primer mix. TCRdb re-called the 5' RACE reads with MiXCR, one entry per CDR3 protein. The table lists about 570,000 distinct CDR3 sequences, around 27% of them singletons. Trimming stripped 0 bases from V and 6 bases from J, with 14 bases between. CDR1 SGHTA and CDR2 FQGNSA come from the germline V gene. CDR3 size: 16 residues. Study findings and constraints: Naive T cell percentage strongly correlated with TCR beta diversity.

In regard to this clonotype: Its antigen is undetermined.

These records were also assigned to another study, of T cells of mothers and their children.

The chain links TRBV7-2 to TRBJ2-2; tentatively, D is TRBD2 (5 bases). The sequence was collected from a boy younger than 10 in good health. The sequencing sample was made of blood. For the CDR3, the DNA is TGTGCCAGCAGCTTAGCCGGGATCAGCGCACCCGGGGAGCTGTTTTTT. Translation: CASSLAGISAPGELFF.